The clone carrying this TCR beta chain has more than one count but fewer than ten. This sample was taken from a study of blood T cell repertoires in COVID-19. CDR1 and CDR2 (germline): SNHLY, FYNNEI. This CDR3 has 16 residues. V lost 6 bases and J lost 4, with 18 bases in between. Here immunoSEQ multiplex PCR was the method, and the copy in TCRdb shows in-frame clones only, minus some. The sample contains 290,000 or so clones, around nine tenths of which appear only once. This TCR came from a woman under 30 who had recovered from COVID-19. V is TRBV2 and J is TRBJ2-2, with D possibly matching TRBD1 (6 bases). Sequencing was done on a sample of PBMCs or T cells enriched from blood (not recorded which). The CDR3 loop is CASREIQGWGTGELFF. The CDR3 bases are TGTGCCAGCAGGGAGATACAGGGTTGGGGCACCGGGGAGCTGTTTTTT.